This TCR beta chain was identified in a study of shared clonotypes between healthy human individuals. Findings and limits, study-wide: When naive CD4 clonotypes were compared across a few donors, 5% to 5.5% were shared. Generally, naive subsets (rather than memory subsets) showed larger estimated richness.

Data came from immunoSEQ multiplex PCR; TCRdb stores just in-frame clones and leaves some out. The table records over a million clones, 75% of them present only once. The CD4+ fraction was divided into a CD45RA+ naive subset and a CD45RA-negative memory subset. The CDR3 is 16 amino acids. Germline CDR1 is GTSNPN and CDR2 is SVGIG (reference sequence). Losses at the gene ends were 7 bases for V and 3 bases for J; bases not matched to a gene: 13. Concerning this clone: Its antigen is unidentified.

Sequencing was carried out using memory CD4+ T cells sorted from blood. Regarding subset: CD45RA-negative fraction. This sequence joins TRBV30 and TRBJ2-1; 9 positions agree with TRBD2. The clonotype comes from a man aged 18 to 29 in good health. The CDR3 DNA is TGTGCCTTTACCATGGTTACTAGCGGGTTCTACAATGAGCAGTTCTTC. It encodes CAFTMVTSGFYNEQFF.